A single sample gave rise to the 26 T cell receptor beta chains below, sequenced in a study of T cells in Graves' hyperthyroidism and ophthalmopathy. Researchers took RNA transcripts and amplified the TCR beta CDR3 regions from them. A set of HTBI primers served as the primers for a first-round RT-PCR of the TCR CDR3. From the multiplex PCR reads, TCRdb called clonotypes with MiXCR, one entry per CDR3 protein. The data hold about 690,000 distinct CDR3 sequences, with 15% to 20% observed a single time. The sample was blood. The receptors here all came from a man aged 45-65 years with Graves' hyperthyroidism.

The V and J genes are TRBV2 and TRBJ1-1; TRBD1 agrees at 8 bases. The J segment lost 8 bases and the V segment lost 6 bases, leaving 2 bases of the junction unmatched. This CDR3 contains 11 residues. The germline V gene has CDR1 SNHLY and CDR2 FYNNEI. The CDR3 bases are TGTGCCAGCAGGAGACAGGGGGAAGCTTTCTTT. Residues: CASRRQGEAFF.

This clonotype was counted at least ten times. This chain connects TRBV7-9 to TRBJ2-5; TRBD2 matches at 10 bases. The ends lost 3 bases at V and 2 bases at J; junction bases unmatched: 9. Germline CDR1 is SEHNR and CDR2 is FQNEAQ (reference sequence). The CDR3 is made up of 17 amino acids. The CDR3 DNA reads as TGTGCCAGCAGCTTTGGAATCCTTAGCGGGAGGCAAGAGACCCAGTACTTC. Protein product: CASSFGILSGRQETQYF.

The V call is TRBV27, the J call TRBJ1-5; D perhaps matches TRBD1 (6 bases). The CDR3 runs 15 residues. Germline V gives CDR1 MNHEY, CDR2 SMNVEV (reference sequence). V gave up 3 bases and J gave up 7 bases, with 16 bases separating them. CDR3 sequence reads: CASSLGGGARQPQHF. Written as DNA, the CDR3 is TGTGCCAGCAGTTTGGGGGGCGGGGCTAGACAGCCCCAGCATTTT.

This clonotype occurred many times. The chain employs TRBV14 and TRBJ1-1, with D unresolved. Germline CDR1 is SGHDN and CDR2 is FVKESK. V was trimmed by 0 bases and J by 5 bases, leaving 7 bases between them. The length of the CDR3 is 13 residues. The CDR3 spells CASSQDRWTEAFF. The CDR3, as DNA: TGTGCCAGCAGCCAAGATAGATGGACTGAAGCTTTCTTT.

This clonotype occurred many times. The chain couples TRBV18 to TRBJ1-1; the match to TRBD1 covers 7 bases. The germline V gene encodes CDR1 KGHSH and CDR2 LQKENI. V lost 8 bases, J lost 5 bases, and 8 bases stayed unmatched. This CDR3 contains 13 residues. DNA of the CDR3: TGTGCCAGCCTGGGACAGCCCATTACTGAAGCTTTCTTT. This encodes CASLGQPITEAFF.

The rearrangement uses TRBV18 and TRBJ2-3, with D tentatively TRBD2 (6 bases). Looked up from germline, CDR1 is KGHSH and CDR2 is LQKENI. The CDR3 is 17 amino acids. Trimming cost V 2 bases and J 0 bases, with 15 bases left between them. This CDR3 reads CASSPSEGFLSTDTQYF. DNA of the CDR3: TGTGCCAGCTCACCATCGGAGGGGTTTCTAAGCACAGATACGCAGTATTTT. The whole variable domain, filled in from reference TRBV18 and TRBJ2-3, reads NAGVMQNPRHLVRRRGQEARLRCSPMKGHSHVYWYRQLPEEGLKFMVYLQKENIIDESGMPKERFSAEFPKEGPSILRIQQVVRGDSAAYFCASSPSEGFLSTDTQYFGPGTRLTVL.

This clonotype has just one count. The DNA of the CDR3 is TGTGCCTGGAGGCGGGACAGGGCGAGGGATACGCAGTATTTT. Residues: CAWRRDRARDTQYF. This chain connects TRBV30 to TRBJ2-3; 9 nucleotides align to TRBD1. V dropped 3 bases and J dropped 6; count of bases not matched to a gene: 7. This CDR3 is built from 14 residues. The germline gives CDR1 GTSNPN, CDR2 SVGIG (reference sequence).

V usage is TRBV15 and J usage is TRBJ2-4, with TRBD2 matching 7 bases. The germline CDR1 and CDR2 sequences are LNHNV and YYDKDF (reference sequence). CDR3 length equals 18 residues. Trimming took 2 bases from V and 0 from J; bases not matched to a gene: 10. CDR3 bases: TGTGCCACCAGCAGATTCAGAGAGCGGGACCTAGCCAAAAACATTCAGTACTTC. As protein: CATSRFRERDLAKNIQYF. Looking up the rest from reference TRBV15 and TRBJ2-4 gives the full variable domain: DAMVIQNPRYQVTQFGKPVTLSCSQTLNHNVMYWYQQKSSQAPKLLFHYYDKDFNNEADTPDNFQSRRPNTSFCFLDIRSPGLGDTAMYLCATSRFRERDLAKNIQYFGAGTRLSVL.

This clonotype was counted between two and nine times. J is TRBJ2-2 and V is TRBV4-2; 11 positions agree with TRBD2. The J segment lost 1 base and the V segment lost 5 bases, leaving 9 bases of the junction unmatched. The CDR3 covers 18 residues. Germline-derived CDR1 and CDR2 are LGHNA and YNFKEQ. CDR3 amino acids: CASSSSTSGNLNTGELFF. The CDR3, as DNA: TGTGCCAGCAGCTCCTCGACTAGCGGGAACTTGAACACCGGGGAGCTGTTTTTT.

Remarks on this clonotype: A read error may explain this, as a much larger clone is one base away. This rearrangement joins TRBV20-1 to TRBJ2-1, with 9 bases that match TRBD2. The CDR3 has 14 amino acids. The germline V gene encodes CDR1 DFQATT and CDR2 SNEGSKA (reference sequence). CDR3 sequence: CNALSGSSYNEQFF. The CDR3 region has the DNA TGCAATGCCCTTAGCGGGAGCTCCTACAATGAGCAGTTCTTC.

This clonotype was counted many times. The chain combines TRBV2 with TRBJ2-3; 8 bases are a match to TRBD1. The CDR3 covers 14 residues. CDR1 is SNHLY, CDR2 FYNNEI, per germline. Germline trimming cut 6 bases from V and 4 bases from J; bases unmatched to any gene: 6. CDR3 nucleotide sequence: TGTGCCAGCAGCCACGGACAGGGTGCAGATACGCAGTATTTT. It translates to CASSHGQGADTQYF.

This clonotype came up once. The chain links TRBV3-1 to TRBJ1-1; 9 positions agree with TRBD1. The length of the CDR3 is 18 residues. Germline V gene data show CDR1 as LGHDT and CDR2 as YNNKEL (reference sequence). With 5 bases clipped from V and 4 bases from J, the junction kept 17 bases outside the gene matches. The CDR3 sequence: CASSSELGQGNLGTEAFF. The CDR3 nucleotides are TGTGCCAGCAGCTCGGAACTGGGACAGGGTAATCTGGGCACTGAAGCTTTCTTT. Full variable domain (missing parts from reference TRBV3-1 and TRBJ1-1): DTAVSQTPKYLVTQMGNDKSIKCEQNLGHDTMYWYKQDSKKFLKIMFSYNNKELIINETVPNRFSPKSPDKAHLNLHINSLELGDSAVYFCASSSELGQGNLGTEAFFGQGTRLTVV.

Many counts were recorded for this clonotype. The V and J genes are TRBV19 and TRBJ2-1; possibly TRBD2 for D (6 bases). CDR3 length: 19 residues. Trimming pared 0 bases from V and 0 bases from J, leaving 18 bases between. CDR1 LNHDA and CDR2 SQIVND come from the germline V gene (reference sequence). The CDR3 DNA is TGTGCCAGTAGTATAGAAGGGACTTTCGTCTTTAGCTCCTACAATGAGCAGTTCTTC. Translation: CASSIEGTFVFSSYNEQFF.

The chain carries TRBV7-8 and TRBJ2-7; D is unresolved. The germline gives CDR1 SGHVS, CDR2 FQNEAQ. Trimming left V 1 base short and J 4 bases short, with 8 bases between. This CDR3 is built from 13 residues. CDR3 sequence reads: CASSLDLGYEQYF. The CDR3, as DNA: TGTGCCAGCAGCTTAGATTTAGGGTACGAGCAGTACTTC.

Points on this clonotype: A much bigger clone sits one base away, suggesting this may be a read error. The genes are TRBV28 and TRBJ1-2; perhaps TRBD1 as D (6 bases). The CDR3 loop spans 14 amino acids. CDR1 and CDR2 from the germline V gene are MDHEN and SYDVKM. The CDR3 nucleotides read TGTGCCAGCAGTTTTCAACAGGGTCTCTATGGCTACAGCTTC. Residues: CASSFQQGLYGYSF.

V and J are TRBV2 and TRBJ2-7; D remains unclear. V was shortened by 5 bases and J by 0 bases, with 11 bases between the two germline ends. This CDR3 is built from 14 residues. Germline values: CDR1 SNHLY, CDR2 FYNNEI. CDR3 loop: CASSLVWDSYEQYF. The CDR3 DNA sequence: TGTGCCAGCAGTTTGGTTTGGGACTCCTACGAGCAGTACTTC. The full variable domain, its missing parts supplied by reference TRBV2 and TRBJ2-7, is EPEVTQTPSHQVTQMGQEVILRCVPISNHLYFYWYRQILGQKVEFLVSFYNNEISEKSEIFDDQFSVERPDGSNFTLKIRSTKLEDSAMYFCASSLVWDSYEQYFGPGTRLTVT.

This clonotype was recorded many times. The chain carries TRBV28 and TRBJ1-6; tentative D call: TRBD1 (6 bases). CDR1 and CDR2 (germline): MDHEN, SYDVKM. There are 15 residues in the CDR3. V was shortened by 6 bases and J by 4 bases, with 13 bases between the two germline ends. The CDR3 nucleotides read TGTGCCAGCAGCCACGGGGGCGAATATAATTCACCCCTCCACTTT. It translates to CASSHGGEYNSPLHF. Combining the CDR3 with reference TRBV28 and TRBJ1-6 gives the whole variable domain DVKVTQSSRYLVKRTGEKVFLECVQDMDHENMFWYRQDPGLGLRLIYFSYDVKMKEKGDIPEGYSVSREKKERFSLILESASTNQTSMYLCASSHGGEYNSPLHFGNGTRLTVT.

This clonotype showed up many times. This sequence joins TRBV12-3 or TRBV12-4 and TRBJ1-2, with 9 bases lining up with TRBD1. The CDR3 has 14 amino acids. V shed 4 bases and J 6 bases; nucleotides not matched to a gene: 6. CDR3 loop: CASSWTGERDGYTF. The CDR3, as DNA: TGTGCCAGCAGTTGGACAGGGGAACGTGATGGCTACACCTTC.

This clonotype was recorded once. The chain links TRBV11-2 to TRBJ2-7; perhaps D is TRBD1 or TRBD2 (5 bases each). With 4 bases removed from V and 1 base from J, the gap between germline ends came to 11 bases. CDR1 and CDR2 (germline): SGHAT, FQNNGV. The CDR3 is 14 residues long. The CDR3 spells CASSWGPDSYEQYF. Here the CDR3 DNA reads TGTGCCAGCAGCTGGGGACCCGATTCCTACGAGCAGTACTTC.

This clonotype was observed a single time. The rearrangement joins TRBV24-1 to TRBJ1-2, with a weak D call TRBD1 (5 bases). Trimming took off 8 bases at V and 5 bases at J, with 11 bases between the two ends. The CDR3 consists of 12 residues. Looked up from germline, CDR1 is KGHDR and CDR2 is SFDVKD. The CDR3 DNA reads TGTGCCACCAACGCCGGGGGTTATGGCTACACCTTC. Translation gives CATNAGGYGYTF.

This clonotype was seen many times. This chain connects TRBV12-3 or TRBV12-4 to TRBJ2-5; D is undetermined. V was trimmed by 7 bases and J by 3 bases, leaving 15 bases between them. The CDR3 covers 14 residues. The CDR3 DNA follows: TGTGCCAGCACCATCTCGACACACGAAGAGACCCAGTACTTC. Protein: CASTISTHEETQYF.

The J gene is TRBJ2-7, the V gene TRBV28; 9 nucleotides match TRBD2. CDR1 and CDR2 (germline): MDHEN, SYDVKM. Unmatched junction bases numbered 2, after V lost 2 bases and J lost 3 bases. This CDR3 is 14 amino acids long. CDR3 bases: TGTGCCAGCAGTTTACCTAGCGGGATCTACGAGCAGTACTTC. As protein: CASSLPSGIYEQYF.

This clonotype was detected a few times. The chain combines TRBV5-1 with TRBJ1-1, with 7 nucleotides matching TRBD1. The V gene's germline CDR1 is SGHRS and CDR2 YFSETQ. The CDR3 consists of 15 residues. Trimming took 4 bases from V and 5 from J; bases not matched to a gene: 11. CDR3 in amino acids: CASSHQGGSVTEAFF. For the CDR3, the DNA is TGCGCCAGCAGCCATCAGGGGGGTTCGGTTACTGAAGCTTTCTTT. Variable domain in full (rest from reference TRBV5-1 and TRBJ1-1): KAGVTQTPRYLIKTRGQQVTLSCSPISGHRSVSWYQQTPGQGLQFLFEYFSETQRNKGNFPGRFSGRQFSNSRSEMNVSTLELGDSALYLCASSHQGGSVTEAFFGQGTRLTVV.

The sample holds many counts of this clonotype. This rearrangement joins TRBV11-2 to TRBJ2-2; 12 bases are a match to TRBD2. This CDR3 has 16 residues. CDR1 and CDR2 from the germline V gene are SGHAT and FQNNGV. V lost 6 bases to trimming and J lost 6 bases; unmatched junction nucleotides: 8. The CDR3 DNA reads as TGTGCCAGCAGTTCGAGACTAGCGGGAGTCCCCGGGGAGCTGTTTTTT. It is translated as CASSSRLAGVPGELFF.

V usage is TRBV30 and J usage is TRBJ2-1; the match to TRBD2 covers 7 bases. J gave up 0 bases and V 3 bases, and 14 bases lay outside the gene matches. Germline CDR1 is GTSNPN and CDR2 is SVGIG (reference sequence). This CDR3 contains 18 residues. In DNA, the CDR3 is TGTGCCTGGAGAGGGGCTAGCGGAGGGGTTTTCTCCTACAATGAGCAGTTCTTC. Its protein is CAWRGASGGVFSYNEQFF.

This clonotype was recorded a few times. The chain carries TRBV30 and TRBJ1-2, with D tentatively TRBD1 (5 bases). With 0 bases removed from V and 10 bases from J, the gap between germline ends came to 6 bases. The CDR3 is 10 amino acids. CDR1 and CDR2 from the germline V gene are GTSNPN and SVGIG (reference sequence). CDR3 bases: TGTGCCTGGAGTGTGACAGCCTACACCTTC. As protein: CAWSVTAYTF.